The 19 T cell receptor beta chains given below trace back to one sample, sequenced in a study of blood T cell repertoires in COVID-19. Sequencing used immunoSEQ multiplex PCR; TCRdb keeps in-frame clones, though not all of them. The data contain 55,000 to 75,000 clones, around 90% of them singletons. The sequencing input was peripheral blood. The receptor set was obtained from a man aged 50-60 years with active COVID-19.

V and J are TRBV7-8 and TRBJ1-4, with 7 nucleotides matching TRBD1. Germline trimming cut 5 bases from V and 5 bases from J; bases unmatched to any gene: 8. Germline values: CDR1 SGHVS, CDR2 FQNEAQ. This CDR3 spans 15 amino acids. In DNA form, the CDR3 reads TGTGCCAGCAGCGACCCGGGACAGAGGAATGAAAAACTGTTTTTT. It translates to CASSDPGQRNEKLFF.

The chain recombines TRBV4-3 with TRBJ2-1, with TRBD2 as a possible D gene (6 bases). The germline V and J ends were trimmed by 0 bases and 7 bases, with 16 bases remaining between them. Germline V lookup: CDR1 LGHNA, CDR2 YSLEER. The CDR3 length is 16 residues. CDR3 DNA sequence: TGCGCCAGCAGCCAAGATTCCGGGGGTTTCGGGAATGAGCAGTTCTTC. This encodes CASSQDSGGFGNEQFF.

This clone was seen only a few times. This chain joins TRBV30 and TRBJ1-1; D perhaps matches TRBD1 (5 bases). CDR1 and CDR2 (germline): GTSNPN, SVGIG (reference sequence). V lost 0 bases to trimming and J lost 0 bases, with 8 bases between them. The CDR3 loop spans 14 amino acids. The chain's CDR3 is CAWSVGGVNTEAFF. CDR3 nucleotide sequence: TGTGCCTGGAGTGTAGGAGGGGTGAACACTGAAGCTTTCTTT. Using reference TRBV30 and TRBJ1-1 for the parts outside the CDR3, the full variable domain is SQTIHQWPATLVQPVGSPLSLECTVEGTSNPNLYWYRQAAGRGLQLLFYSVGIGQISSEVPQNLSASRPQDRQFILSSKKLLLSDSGFYLCAWSVGGVNTEAFFGQGTRLTVV.

This clone appeared a few times. CDR3 in amino acids: CATSPKRGPSWRGTGELFF. CDR3 in DNA: TGTGCCACCTCTCCCAAGCGGGGGCCCTCATGGAGAGGAACCGGGGAGCTGTTTTTT. The chain is built from TRBV11-2 and TRBJ2-2; 8 nucleotides agree with TRBD2. This CDR3 is 19 amino acids long. Germline V CDR1 and CDR2: SGHAT, FQNNGV. J gave up 5 bases and V 10 bases, and 24 bases lay outside the gene matches.

V is TRBV5-1 and J is TRBJ2-2; tentative D call: TRBD1 (6 bases). Germline V gives CDR1 SGHRS, CDR2 YFSETQ. CDR3 length: 15 residues. The V and J ends lost 2 bases and 6 bases respectively, with 14 bases between them. The CDR3 protein is CASSLQGRGAGELFF. CDR3 bases: TGCGCCAGCAGCTTACAGGGTCGCGGCGCCGGGGAGCTGTTTTTT.

The chain combines TRBV5-1 with TRBJ1-3, with D possibly being TRBD1 (5 bases). The CDR3 consists of 16 residues. V lost 4 bases, J lost 0 bases, and 14 bases lay in between. Per the germline V gene, CDR1 is SGHRS and CDR2 is YFSETQ. CDR3 nucleotides: TGCGCCAGCAGCCCCCTGGGGGGAGTCTCTGGAAACACCATATATTTT. Translated: CASSPLGGVSGNTIYF.

J is TRBJ2-7 and V is TRBV5-4; 7 bases line up with TRBD1. The trim removed 5 bases at V and 0 bases at J, leaving 8 bases unmatched. This CDR3 is built from 15 residues. Germline V gene sequence: CDR1 SGHNT, CDR2 YYREEE (reference sequence). The CDR3 DNA sequence: TGTGCCAGCAGTCCAAGGACAGGATCCTCCTACGAGCAGTACTTC. As protein: CASSPRTGSSYEQYF.

The V gene is TRBV12-3 or TRBV12-4, the J gene TRBJ2-3; D ambiguous. The CDR3 consists of 13 residues. V gave up 3 bases and J gave up 2 bases, with 6 bases separating them. The CDR3 sequence is CASSFDFTDTQYF. CDR3 DNA: TGTGCCAGCAGTTTTGACTTCACAGATACGCAGTATTTT.

V and J are TRBV13 and TRBJ2-1, with TRBD2 matching 9 bases. With V trimmed by 2 bases and J by 8 bases, 4 bases remained unmatched. Per germline, CDR1 PRHDT and CDR2 FYEKMQ (reference sequence). This CDR3 has 14 amino acids. The DNA of the CDR3 is TGTGCCAGCAGCTTAACTAGCGGGTTGGATGAGCAGTTCTTC. This codes for CASSLTSGLDEQFF.

This chain uses TRBV5-1 with TRBJ2-5, with D tentatively TRBD1 (5 bases). V lost 3 bases, J lost 4 bases, and 10 bases lay in between. The V gene's germline CDR1 is SGHRS and CDR2 YFSETQ. This CDR3 is built from 13 residues. CDR3 in DNA: TGCGCCAGCAGCTCCAGGGTTGCAGAGACCCAGTACTTC. Translated, it gives CASSSRVAETQYF.

A few counts support this clone. The chain employs TRBV4-1 and TRBJ1-1; D call uncertain. The V gene's germline CDR1 is MGHRA and CDR2 YSYEKL. The length of the CDR3 is 16 residues. V was cut by 4 bases and J by 4 bases, with 19 bases left in between. The CDR3 protein is CASSRTTALKATEAFF. DNA for the CDR3: TGCGCCAGCAGCCGGACTACTGCCCTAAAGGCCACTGAAGCTTTCTTT.

The V gene is TRBV25-1, the J gene TRBJ1-5, with unresolved D. V was shortened by 6 bases and J by 2 bases, with 8 bases between the two germline ends. Per the germline V gene, CDR1 is MGHDK and CDR2 is SYGVNS. The CDR3 spans 13 residues. In DNA, the CDR3 is TGTGCCAGCAGGGCAGGCGGCAATCAGCCCCAGCATTTT. Its protein product is CASRAGGNQPQHF.

The chain is built from TRBV9 and TRBJ2-3; the match to TRBD2 covers 8 bases. Losses at the gene ends were 4 bases for V and 3 bases for J; bases not matched to a gene: 16. This CDR3 has 18 amino acids. Germline V CDR1 and CDR2: SGDLS, YYNGEE. The CDR3 sequence is CASSPSKIGAGVTDTQYF. The CDR3 DNA reads as TGTGCCAGCAGCCCCAGTAAAATAGGAGCGGGGGTGACAGATACGCAGTATTTT.

DNA for the CDR3: TGTGCCAGTAGTATGCGGGGCTCTGGGGCCAACGTCCTGACTTTC. This codes for CASSMRGSGANVLTF. This chain connects TRBV19 to TRBJ2-6; the D gene is possibly TRBD2 (6 bases). The CDR3 totals 15 residues. V dropped 3 bases and J dropped 0 bases, with 6 bases sitting between them. CDR1 LNHDA and CDR2 SQIVND come from the germline V gene (reference sequence).

In its sample, this clone was seen once. The rearrangement joins TRBV3-1 (or the pseudogene TRBV3-2) to TRBJ2-5; 8 positions agree with TRBD2. The CDR3 extends over 15 amino acids. Germline V gene data show CDR1 as LGHDT and CDR2 as YNNKEL (reference sequence). V lost 4 bases to trimming and J lost 4 bases; unmatched junction nucleotides: 8. In DNA form, the CDR3 reads TGTGCCAGCAGCCTTTCCGGGGGGGCCGGAGAGACCCAGTACTTC. This translates into CASSLSGGAGETQYF.

This sequence joins TRBV3-1 (or the pseudogene TRBV3-2) and TRBJ2-5; the D gene is possibly TRBD2 (6 bases). V lost 1 base, J lost 7 bases, and 13 bases lay in between. CDR3 size: 14 residues. Germline lookup yields CDR1 LGHDT and CDR2 YNNKEL (reference sequence). The CDR3 DNA reads TGTGCCAGCAGCCAAGCTCTGGACTATGGGACCCAGTACTTC. It yields the protein CASSQALDYGTQYF.

The rearrangement links TRBV4-2 to TRBJ2-3; D is perhaps TRBD2 (7 bases). Germline V gives CDR1 LGHNA, CDR2 YNFKEQ. The ends were cut back, 1 base at V and 5 bases at J, with 13 bases in the middle. This CDR3 region has 15 residues. The CDR3 coding sequence is TGTGCCAGCAGCCAAGGGACGGGGGGCCTAGATACGCAGTATTTT. Protein: CASSQGTGGLDTQYF.

The chain combines TRBV4-3 with TRBJ2-7; no firm D call. The CDR3 sequence is 16 residues long. V was trimmed by 1 base and J by 1 base, leaving 14 bases between them. From germline, CDR1 is LGHNA and CDR2 YSLEER. CDR3 residues: CASSQGGATGSYEQYF. The CDR3, as DNA: TGCGCCAGCAGCCAAGGAGGAGCGACCGGATCCTACGAGCAGTACTTC.

For the CDR3, the DNA is TGTGCCAGCAGAGCGAAGGGGTCTCAAGAGACCCAGTACTTC. This gives the protein CASRAKGSQETQYF. This chain links TRBV6-6 with TRBJ2-5, with TRBD1 as a possible D gene (5 bases). V lost 6 bases, J lost 2 bases, and 13 bases lay in between. Germline CDR1 and CDR2: MNHNY and SVGAGI (reference sequence). The CDR3 is 14 amino acids.